These 32 T cell receptor beta chains originate from one sample sequenced in a study of cytomegalovirus exposure and HLA in healthy donors. Primers for the PCR totalled 60 Vbeta and 13 Jbeta. Clones were read by immunoSEQ multiplex PCR, and TCRdb kept only the in-frame ones, dropping some. The repertoire holds about 98,000 clones, with more than 60% as singletons. What was sequenced was PBMCs. Receptors originate from a man aged 18-30 years in good health and CMV-seropositive.

The genes are TRBV14 and TRBJ1-2; 10 nucleotides align to TRBD1. V was pared by 3 bases and J by 6 bases, with 7 bases of the junction left unmatched. From germline, CDR1 is SGHDN and CDR2 FVKESK. The CDR3 has 15 amino acids. For the CDR3, the DNA is TGTGCCAGCAGCCACCCCGGACAGGGGGTTCATGGCTACACCTTC. This codes for CASSHPGQGVHGYTF.

The chain recombines TRBV6-5 with TRBJ1-2; D remains ambiguous. This CDR3 region has 11 residues. Trimming removed 6 bases at V and 8 bases at J, with 10 bases between. Germline V CDR1 and CDR2: MNHEY, SVGAGI. The CDR3 DNA sequence: TGTGCCAGCAGCCACGCGGGGGGCTACACCTTC. It codes for CASSHAGGYTF.

The V and J genes are TRBV11-1 and TRBJ2-1; tentative D call: TRBD1 (6 bases). The CDR3 covers 13 residues. Germline V gene lookup returns CDR1 SGHAT and CDR2 FQDESV (reference sequence). The V end lost 3 bases, the J end lost 10 bases, and 13 bases lay between the germline ends. CDR3 region: CASSLNVGQEQFF. In DNA, the CDR3 is TGTGCCAGCAGCTTGAACGTCGGACAGGAGCAGTTCTTC.

This CDR3 is CASSPPSGRGETQYF. The CDR3 bases are TGTGCCAGCAGTCCCCCTAGCGGGAGGGGAGAGACCCAGTACTTC. The rearrangement joins TRBV25-1 to TRBJ2-5, with 12 bases lining up with TRBD2. CDR3 length: 15 residues. The trim removed 5 bases at V and 4 bases at J, leaving 5 bases unmatched. Germline V gene sequence: CDR1 MGHDK, CDR2 SYGVNS.

CDR3 sequence reads: CASSEGTVNQPQHF. The CDR3 DNA reads as TGTGCCAGCAGCGAGGGGACAGTTAATCAGCCCCAGCATTTT. The V and J genes are TRBV13 and TRBJ1-5; 7 bases agree with TRBD1. With 5 bases clipped from V and 4 bases from J, the junction kept 5 bases outside the gene matches. The germline V gene has CDR1 PRHDT and CDR2 FYEKMQ (reference sequence). CDR3 length equals 14 residues.

The chain joins TRBV4-1 to TRBJ2-7; D might be TRBD2 (6 bases). V lost 4 bases and J 2 bases, leaving 15 bases between the germline ends. This CDR3 has 15 amino acids. Per germline, CDR1 MGHRA and CDR2 YSYEKL. CDR3 in DNA: TGCGCCAGCAGCCCCGGGGGTGCAGCGACCTACGAGCAGTACTTC. It specifies CASSPGGAATYEQYF.

The V and J genes are TRBV30 and TRBJ1-2, with 8 bases that match TRBD1. Germline V gene sequence: CDR1 GTSNPN, CDR2 SVGIG (reference sequence). After removal of 2 bases from V and 2 bases from J, the junction contained 4 bases not matched to a gene. The CDR3 has 14 amino acids. The CDR3 nucleotides read TGTGCCTGGAGTTCTCACAGGGGGAACTATGGCTACACCTTC. Its protein product is CAWSSHRGNYGYTF. The variable domain in full, completed from reference TRBV30 and TRBJ1-2, reads SQTIHQWPATLVQPVGSPLSLECTVEGTSNPNLYWYRQAAGRGLQLLFYSVGIGQISSEVPQNLSASRPQDRQFILSSKKLLLSDSGFYLCAWSSHRGNYGYTFGSGTRLTVV.

This clone turned up a few times. The same CDR3 also results from other DNA sequences found in this sample. This chain joins TRBV11-3 and TRBJ1-1; D unclear. V was cut by 3 bases and J by 0 bases, with 5 bases left in between. From germline, CDR1 is SGHNT and CDR2 YENEEA. This CDR3 is 13 amino acids long. CDR3 in amino acids: CASSFSVNTEAFF. DNA of the CDR3: TGTGCCAGCAGCTTTAGTGTGAACACTGAAGCTTTCTTT.

This clone was seen once. The chain employs TRBV6-6 and TRBJ2-3, with TRBD2 matching 8 bases. The CDR3 consists of 15 residues. Germline-derived CDR1 and CDR2 are MNHNY and SVGAGI (reference sequence). V dropped 1 base and J dropped 0; count of bases not matched to a gene: 0. Here the CDR3 DNA reads TGTGCCAGCAGTTACTTAGCGGGAAGCACAGATACGCAGTATTTT. Encoded protein: CASSYLAGSTDTQYF.

This clone was seen once. The chain is built from TRBV5-6 and TRBJ1-2; maybe TRBD1 (6 bases). Deletions cut 2 bases from V and 3 bases from J, with 11 bases between. The CDR3 totals 14 residues. Germline CDR1 reads SGHDT; CDR2 reads YYEEEE. The CDR3 coding sequence is TGTGCCAGCAGCTTTACAGGGAGGGACTATGGCTACACCTTC. Translating gives CASSFTGRDYGYTF.

CDR3 sequence reads: CASRDRGLVTEAFF. CDR3 in DNA: TGTGCCAGCAGAGACAGGGGGCTCGTCACTGAAGCTTTCTTT. The rearrangement uses TRBV6-1 and TRBJ1-1; 10 positions agree with TRBD1. CDR1 and CDR2 from the germline V gene are MNHNS and SASEGT. V lost 6 bases, J lost 4 bases, and 5 bases stayed unmatched. The CDR3 is made up of 14 amino acids.

The chain combines TRBV10-3 with TRBJ1-1; D perhaps matches TRBD1 (6 bases). Germline V gene data show CDR1 as ENHRY and CDR2 as SYGVKD. The CDR3 is made up of 12 amino acids. Trimming pared 10 bases from V and 4 bases from J, leaving 13 bases between. CDR3 nucleotide sequence: TGTGCCAGTCGACAGGTTAGCACTGAAGCTTTCTTT. This sequence encodes CASRQVSTEAFF.

The V call is TRBV2, the J call TRBJ1-1; a weak D match, TRBD1 (6 bases). CDR3 length: 14 amino acids. V lost 7 bases, J lost 1 base, and 13 bases lay in between. The germline V gene has CDR1 SNHLY and CDR2 FYNNEI. The DNA of the CDR3 is TGTGCCAGCAACCTAGGACAGCCGAACACTGAAGCTTTCTTT. This sequence encodes CASNLGQPNTEAFF.

The V call is TRBV5-1, the J call TRBJ2-5; a possible D gene is TRBD2 (5 bases). Germline V lookup: CDR1 SGHRS, CDR2 YFSETQ. The V end was cut by 2 bases, the J end by 0 bases, with 20 bases between. CDR3 length equals 18 residues. The DNA for the CDR3 is TGCGCCAGCAGCTTATGGTCCCGGGCCCGGGGATACCAAGAGACCCAGTACTTC. This encodes CASSLWSRARGYQETQYF. The full variable domain, with the rest looked up from reference TRBV5-1 and TRBJ2-5, is KAGVTQTPRYLIKTRGQQVTLSCSPISGHRSVSWYQQTPGQGLQFLFEYFSETQRNKGNFPGRFSGRQFSNSRSEMNVSTLELGDSALYLCASSLWSRARGYQETQYFGPGTRLLVL.

This chain joins TRBV5-6 and TRBJ2-7; 7 nucleotides agree with TRBD1. Unmatched junction bases numbered 12, after V lost 2 bases and J lost 1 base. Germline loops: CDR1 SGHDT, CDR2 YYEEEE. This CDR3 region has 17 residues. The DNA of the CDR3 is TGTGCCAGCAGCTTCGGCAGGGGGATCTTAGGGTCCTACGAGCAGTACTTC. Amino acid sequence: CASSFGRGILGSYEQYF. The variable domain in full, completed from reference TRBV5-6 and TRBJ2-7, reads DAGVTQSPTHLIKTRGQQVTLRCSPKSGHDTVSWYQQALGQGPQFIFQYYEEEERQRGNFPDRFSGHQFPNYSSELNVNALLLGDSALYLCASSFGRGILGSYEQYFGPGTRLTVT.

This clone was recorded once. The chain uses TRBV30 and TRBJ1-5; D is perhaps TRBD1 (5 bases). The V gene lost 0 bases and the J gene lost 0 bases, with 9 bases spanning the gap. The CDR3 totals 15 residues. CDR1 GTSNPN and CDR2 SVGIG come from the germline V gene (reference sequence). The CDR3 loop reads CAWSVSGFSNQPQHF. CDR3 bases: TGTGCCTGGAGTGTATCAGGGTTTAGCAATCAGCCCCAGCATTTT.

This chain uses TRBV28 with TRBJ1-5; D possibly corresponds to TRBD1 (5 bases). This CDR3 has 17 amino acids. Germline assignment: CDR1 MDHEN and CDR2 SYDVKM. V gave up 2 bases and J gave up 4 bases, with 18 bases separating them. CDR3 region: CASSLSTGGFGNQPQHF. The CDR3, as DNA: TGTGCCAGCAGTTTAAGTACCGGGGGGTTCGGGAATCAGCCCCAGCATTTT.

This chain joins TRBV11-2 and TRBJ2-7; TRBD1 might be the D (6 bases). Germline V lookup: CDR1 SGHAT, CDR2 FQNNGV. The germline V and J ends were trimmed by 3 bases and 6 bases, with 12 bases remaining between them. The CDR3 is made up of 13 amino acids. The CDR3 DNA follows: TGTGCCAGCAGCTTCAGGGGTGATGGCGAGCAGTACTTC. It is translated as CASSFRGDGEQYF.

In regard to this clone: Compared with germline, one end of the junction differs, possibly owing to a read error. The chain joins TRBV28 to TRBJ2-7; D remains ambiguous. Per the germline V gene, CDR1 is MDHEN and CDR2 is SYDVKM. CDR3 length: 13 residues. The chain's CDR3 is CASSSTASYGQYF. In DNA, the CDR3 is TGTGCCAGCAGTTCTACAGCCTCCTACGGGCAGTACTTC.

The V gene is TRBV28, the J gene TRBJ1-1, with D possibly TRBD1 on 5 matching bases. Germline values: CDR1 MDHEN, CDR2 SYDVKM. Deletions cut 1 base from V and 2 bases from J, with 8 bases between. CDR3 size: 14 residues. CDR3 nucleotides: TGTGCCAGCAGTTTATTAGGGGAAAACACTGAAGCTTTCTTT. Protein product: CASSLLGENTEAFF.

V and J are TRBV7-8 and TRBJ1-1; 8 bases align to TRBD1. Germline assignment: CDR1 SGHVS and CDR2 FQNEAQ. Germline trimming cut 4 bases from V and 5 bases from J; bases unmatched to any gene: 6. The CDR3 spans 14 residues. The CDR3 nucleotides read TGTGCCAGCAGCTCGACAGGGGTACGGACTGAAGCTTTCTTT. Translated: CASSSTGVRTEAFF.

V gene TRBV27 combines with J gene TRBJ1-4; D gene ambiguous. Between the trimmed V and J ends, which lost 0 bases and 6 bases, there was a span of 5 bases. CDR3 length: 13 amino acids. Germline V CDR1 and CDR2: MNHEY, SMNVEV (reference sequence). The CDR3 DNA reads TGTGCCAGCAGTTTATCGCGGGATGAAAAACTGTTTTTT. Translated: CASSLSRDEKLFF.

This clone was observed a few times. J is TRBJ2-2 and V is TRBV5-1; 11 bases align to TRBD2. The CDR3 extends over 16 amino acids. Germline-derived CDR1 and CDR2 are SGHRS and YFSETQ. Trimming at V came to 4 bases and at J to 0 bases, leaving 2 bases not matched to a gene. This chain's CDR3 is CASSPTSGTNTGELFF. CDR3 sequence (DNA): TGCGCCAGCAGCCCGACTAGCGGGACGAACACCGGGGAGCTGTTTTTT.

The chain uses TRBV28 and TRBJ1-1, with unresolved D. Trimming cost V 4 bases and J 2 bases, with 14 bases left between them. Germline V lookup: CDR1 MDHEN, CDR2 SYDVKM. The CDR3 spans 15 residues. The CDR3 DNA sequence: TGTGCCAGCAGTTCCCCTTTTCCCCTCAACACTGAAGCTTTCTTT. Its protein product is CASSSPFPLNTEAFF.

The chain is built from TRBV11-3 and TRBJ1-1; no definite D call. Germline-derived CDR1 and CDR2 are SGHNT and YENEEA. V was trimmed by 0 bases and J by 6 bases, leaving 11 bases between them. The CDR3 has 14 residues. CDR3 DNA sequence: TGTGCCAGCAGCTTAGAGGAGGGATCGGCTGAAGCTTTCTTT. It yields the protein CASSLEEGSAEAFF.

The chain's CDR3 is CASSYPGLQYEQYF. The CDR3 nucleotides read TGTGCCAGCAGTTACCCCGGACTTCAATACGAGCAGTACTTC. V gene TRBV6-6 combines with J gene TRBJ2-7; weak D call: TRBD2 (5 bases). The CDR3 length is 14 residues. CDR1 is MNHNY, CDR2 SVGAGI, per germline (reference sequence). V was pared by 2 bases and J by 4 bases, with 12 bases between.

CDR3 loop: CASRSGGSFNEQYF. Here the CDR3 DNA reads TGCGCCAGCAGATCCGGCGGCAGTTTCAACGAGCAGTACTTC. The V and J genes are TRBV5-1 and TRBJ2-7, with D hard to call. This CDR3 has 14 residues. CDR1 and CDR2 from the germline V gene are SGHRS and YFSETQ. Trimming shortened V by 5 bases and J by 5 bases, and 17 bases separated the two germline ends.

This chain uses TRBV10-1 with TRBJ2-2; possible D gene TRBD1, 6 bases. Germline loops: CDR1 WNHNN, CDR2 SYGVQD (reference sequence). The CDR3 has 17 residues. V dropped 6 bases and J dropped 5 bases, with 22 bases sitting between them. CDR3 DNA: TGCGCCAGCAGCCCACTTGGGGGCAGGGGAAGGACCGGGGAGCTGTTTTTT. This gives the protein CASSPLGGRGRTGELFF.

The rearrangement joins TRBV5-1 to TRBJ1-1, with D perhaps TRBD1 (6 bases). Germline CDR1 is SGHRS and CDR2 is YFSETQ. The CDR3 is made up of 17 amino acids. Trimming removed 4 bases from V and 3 bases from J, with 22 bases in between. Written as DNA, the CDR3 is TGCGCCAGCAGCCCCCCTGGGGGCTTCTCCGCGGACACTGAAGCTTTCTTT. Translated, it gives CASSPPGGFSADTEAFF.

The chain links TRBV5-3 to TRBJ1-1; D may be TRBD1 (5 bases). TRBV5-3 has ORF status, its function being uncertain. The CDR3 sequence is 16 residues long. The V end was cut by 0 bases, the J end by 1 base, with 13 bases between. The CDR3 coding sequence is TGTGCCAGAAGCTTGGAGGGGATAACTGGGAACACTGAAGCTTTCTTT. The encoded protein is CARSLEGITGNTEAFF.

The chain combines TRBV5-6 with TRBJ2-7; 9 nucleotides match TRBD1. The V and J ends lost 4 bases and 1 base, in that order; junction bases with no gene match: 6. CDR1 and CDR2 (germline): SGHDT, YYEEEE. This CDR3 spans 15 amino acids. The CDR3 spells CASSPWTGESYEQYF. CDR3 in DNA: TGTGCCAGCAGCCCCTGGACAGGGGAATCCTACGAGCAGTACTTC.

This chain joins TRBV11-2 and TRBJ2-1, with 9 bases matching TRBD2. CDR3 length: 16 amino acids. The junction had 7 bases not matched to a gene; V was cut back by 5 bases and J by 2 bases. The germline V gene has CDR1 SGHAT and CDR2 FQNNGV. Here the CDR3 reads CASSTLAGGAYNEQFF. In nucleotides, the CDR3 is TGTGCCAGCAGCACACTCGCGGGGGGGGCCTACAATGAGCAGTTCTTC.